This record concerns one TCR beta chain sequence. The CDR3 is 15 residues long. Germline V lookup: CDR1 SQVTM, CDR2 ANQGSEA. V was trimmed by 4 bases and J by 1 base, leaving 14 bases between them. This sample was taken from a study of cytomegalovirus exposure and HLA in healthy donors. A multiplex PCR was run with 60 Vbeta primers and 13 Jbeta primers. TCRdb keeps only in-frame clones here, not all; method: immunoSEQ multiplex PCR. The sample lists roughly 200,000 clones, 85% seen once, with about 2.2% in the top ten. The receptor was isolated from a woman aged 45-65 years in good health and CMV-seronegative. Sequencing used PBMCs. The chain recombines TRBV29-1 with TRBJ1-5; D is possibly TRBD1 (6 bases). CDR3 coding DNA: TGCAGCGTTGGATTTGGGGGGGCAAGCAATCAGCCCCAGCATTTT. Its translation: CSVGFGGASNQPQHF.